Given below is one T cell receptor beta chain in context. Its cognate antigen is unknown. The donors were healthy bone marrow donors. Primers: 60 Vbeta forward and 13 Jbeta reverse. Clones were read by immunoSEQ multiplex PCR, and TCRdb kept only the in-frame ones, dropping some. The sample includes almost 35,000 clones. These data belong to a study of cytomegalovirus exposure and HLA in healthy donors. General study points: A later analysis by the authors found several of the most significant clusters apparently linked to common viral pathogens.

V was shortened by 0 bases and J by 12 bases, with 13 bases between the two germline ends. The CDR3 is 14 amino acids. Looked up from germline, CDR1 is SGDLS and CDR2 is YYNGEE. This rearrangement joins TRBV9 to TRBJ1-6, with D possibly matching TRBD1 (6 bases). The source of this sequence is a woman aged 40 to 50 in good health and CMV-seropositive. Material for sequencing was PBMCs. As DNA, the CDR3 is TGTGCCAGCAGCGTAGACAGGGATCGAGGACCCCTCCACTTT. This encodes CASSVDRDRGPLHF. The full variable domain, rest sourced from reference TRBV9 and TRBJ1-6, is DSGVTQTPKHLITATGQRVTLRCSPRSGDLSVYWYQQSLDQGLQFLIQYYNGEERAKGNILERFSAQQFPDLHSELNLSSLELGDSALYFCASSVDRDRGPLHFGNGTRLTVT.